This T cell receptor beta chain came from a study of blood T cell repertoires in COVID-19. About the research overall: Acute and convalescent COVID-19 specimens originated in the United States, Italy and Spain. Sample material is recorded as cDNA or gDNA derived from T cells, B-cell-depleted T cells, or PBMCs.

The CDR3 loop spans 14 amino acids. V lost 0 bases to trimming and J lost 6 bases; unmatched junction nucleotides: 1. The germline gives CDR1 MGHRA, CDR2 YSYEKL. The authors' processing: Amplification with reference gene primers provided the estimates of nucleated cell counts. Assay used: immunoSEQ multiplex PCR; TCRdb lists only in-frame clones, some missing. V, J and clone size were drawn from that table, and D and trimming were deduced from the DNA. The sample yields approximately 180,000 clones, about 83% seen once. The Seattle site enrolled patients during active infection and followed them longitudinally.

The TCR originated in a person aged 70 to 85 with COVID-19, enrolled during active disease. Sequences were obtained from peripheral blood. The V gene is TRBV4-1, the J gene TRBJ1-2, with TRBD1 matching 10 bases. The CDR3 bases are TGCGCCAGCAGCCAAGATGGGACAGGGGATGGCTACACCTTC. It specifies CASSQDGTGDGYTF.